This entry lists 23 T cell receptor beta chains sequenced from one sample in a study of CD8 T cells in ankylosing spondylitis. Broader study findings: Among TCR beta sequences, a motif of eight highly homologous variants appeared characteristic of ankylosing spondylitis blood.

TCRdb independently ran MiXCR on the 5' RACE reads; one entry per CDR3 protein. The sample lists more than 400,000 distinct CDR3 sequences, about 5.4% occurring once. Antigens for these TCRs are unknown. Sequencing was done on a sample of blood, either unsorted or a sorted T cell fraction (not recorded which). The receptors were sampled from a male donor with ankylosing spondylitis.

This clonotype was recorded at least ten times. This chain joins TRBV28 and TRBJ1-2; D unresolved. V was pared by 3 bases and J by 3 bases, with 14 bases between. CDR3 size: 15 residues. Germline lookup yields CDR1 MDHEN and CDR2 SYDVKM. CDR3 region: CASSFAGIDYYGYTF. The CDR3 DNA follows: TGTGCCAGCAGTTTCGCGGGCATCGACTACTATGGCTACACCTTC.

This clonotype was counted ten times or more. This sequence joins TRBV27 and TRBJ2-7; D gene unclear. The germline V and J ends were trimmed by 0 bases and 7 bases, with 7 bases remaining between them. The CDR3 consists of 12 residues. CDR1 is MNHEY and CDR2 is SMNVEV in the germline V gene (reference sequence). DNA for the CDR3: TGTGCCAGCAGTTTATCAGTCGGTGAGCAGTACTTC. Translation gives CASSLSVGEQYF.

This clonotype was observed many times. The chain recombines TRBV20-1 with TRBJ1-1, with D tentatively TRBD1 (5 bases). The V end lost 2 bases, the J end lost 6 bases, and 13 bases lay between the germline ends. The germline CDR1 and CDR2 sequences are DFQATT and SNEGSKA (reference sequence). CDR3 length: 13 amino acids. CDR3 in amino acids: CSARSPGFAEAFF. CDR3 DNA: TGCAGTGCTAGATCCCCAGGGTTCGCTGAAGCTTTCTTT.

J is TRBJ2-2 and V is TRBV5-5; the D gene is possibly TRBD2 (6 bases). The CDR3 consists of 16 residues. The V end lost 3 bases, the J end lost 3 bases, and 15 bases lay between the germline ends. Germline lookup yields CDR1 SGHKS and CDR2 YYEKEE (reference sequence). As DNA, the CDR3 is TGTGCCAGCAGCTCCCCCAGGGACTTTTACACCGGGGAGCTGTTTTTT. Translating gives CASSSPRDFYTGELFF. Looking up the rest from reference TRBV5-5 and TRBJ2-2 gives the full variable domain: DAGVTQSPTHLIKTRGQQVTLRCSPISGHKSVSWYQQVLGQGPQFIFQYYEKEERGRGNFPDRFSARQFPNYSSELNVNALLLGDSALYLCASSSPRDFYTGELFFGEGSRLTVL.

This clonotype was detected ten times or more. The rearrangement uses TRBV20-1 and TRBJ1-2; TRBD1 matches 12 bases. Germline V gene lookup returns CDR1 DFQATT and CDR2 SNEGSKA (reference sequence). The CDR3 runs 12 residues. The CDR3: CSAGTGGDGYTF. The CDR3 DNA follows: TGCAGCGCCGGGACAGGGGGCGATGGCTACACCTTC.

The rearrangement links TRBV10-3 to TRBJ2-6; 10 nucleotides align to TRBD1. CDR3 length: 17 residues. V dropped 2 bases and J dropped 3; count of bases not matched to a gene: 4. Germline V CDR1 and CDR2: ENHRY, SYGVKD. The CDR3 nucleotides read TGTGCCATCAGTGAGCGACAGGGGGCGAGTGGGGCCAACGTCCTGACTTTC. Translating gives CAISERQGASGANVLTF.

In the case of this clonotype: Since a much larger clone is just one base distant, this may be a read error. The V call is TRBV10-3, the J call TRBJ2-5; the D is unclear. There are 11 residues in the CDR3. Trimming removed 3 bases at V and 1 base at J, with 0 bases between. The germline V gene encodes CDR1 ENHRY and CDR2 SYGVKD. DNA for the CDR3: TGTGCCATCAGTGACCAAGAGACCCAGTACTTC. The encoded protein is CAISDQETQYF.

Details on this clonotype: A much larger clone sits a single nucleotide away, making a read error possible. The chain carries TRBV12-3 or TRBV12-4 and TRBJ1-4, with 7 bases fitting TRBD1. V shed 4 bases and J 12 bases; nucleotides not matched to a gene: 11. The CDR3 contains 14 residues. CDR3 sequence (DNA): TGTGCCAGCAGTTCGACAGGGTCATGGGAAGAACTGTTTTTT. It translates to CASSSTGSWEELFF.

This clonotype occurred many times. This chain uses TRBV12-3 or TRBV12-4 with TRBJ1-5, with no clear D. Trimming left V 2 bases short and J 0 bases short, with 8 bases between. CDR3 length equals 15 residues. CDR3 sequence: CASSLLANSNQPQHF. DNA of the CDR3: TGTGCCAGCAGTTTACTCGCTAATAGCAATCAGCCCCAGCATTTT.

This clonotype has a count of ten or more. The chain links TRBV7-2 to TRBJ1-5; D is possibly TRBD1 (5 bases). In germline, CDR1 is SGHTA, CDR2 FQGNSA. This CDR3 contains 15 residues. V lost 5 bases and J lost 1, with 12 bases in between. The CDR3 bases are TGTGCCAGCAGCCCCGGGACGATGAGCAATCAGCCCCAGCATTTT. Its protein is CASSPGTMSNQPQHF. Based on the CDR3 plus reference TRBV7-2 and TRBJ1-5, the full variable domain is GAGVSQSPSNKVTEKGKDVELRCDPISGHTALYWYRQSLGQGLEFLIYFQGNSAPDKSGLPSDRFSAERTGGSVSTLTIQRTQQEDSAVYLCASSPGTMSNQPQHFGDGTRLSIL.

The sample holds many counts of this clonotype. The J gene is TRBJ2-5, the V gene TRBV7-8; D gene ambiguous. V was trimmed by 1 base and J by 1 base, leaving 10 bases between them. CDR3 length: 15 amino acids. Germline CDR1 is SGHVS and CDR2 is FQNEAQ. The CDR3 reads CASSLGVAIQETQYF. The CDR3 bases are TGTGCCAGCAGCTTAGGAGTGGCCATCCAAGAGACCCAGTACTTC.

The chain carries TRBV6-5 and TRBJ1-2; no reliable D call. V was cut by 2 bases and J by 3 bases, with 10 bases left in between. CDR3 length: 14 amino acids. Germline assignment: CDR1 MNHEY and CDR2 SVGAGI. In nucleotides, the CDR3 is TGTGCCAGCAGTTACCGGGTTGGCTACTATGGCTACACCTTC. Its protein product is CASSYRVGYYGYTF.

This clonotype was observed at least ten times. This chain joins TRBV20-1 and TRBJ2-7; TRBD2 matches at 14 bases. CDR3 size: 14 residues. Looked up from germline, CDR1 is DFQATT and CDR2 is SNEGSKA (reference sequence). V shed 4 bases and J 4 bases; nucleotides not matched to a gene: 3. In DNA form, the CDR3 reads TGCAGTGCTACGGGGACTAGCGGGAGATACGAGCAGTACTTC. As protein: CSATGTSGRYEQYF.

CDR3 in amino acids: CASSPYTDEAFF. The DNA of the CDR3 is TGTGCCAGCAGCCCGTACACGGATGAAGCTTTCTTT. The chain employs TRBV5-5 and TRBJ1-1; no clear D gene. Trimming took 4 bases from V and 7 from J, leaving 11 bases between them. The CDR3 loop spans 12 amino acids. Germline V lookup: CDR1 SGHKS, CDR2 YYEKEE (reference sequence).

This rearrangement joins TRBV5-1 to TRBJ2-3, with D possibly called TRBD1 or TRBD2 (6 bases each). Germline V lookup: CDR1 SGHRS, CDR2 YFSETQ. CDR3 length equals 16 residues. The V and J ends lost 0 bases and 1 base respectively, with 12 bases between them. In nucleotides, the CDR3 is TGCGCCAGCAGCTTGGCTGGGGGGCTCGGCACAGATACGCAGTATTTT. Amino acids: CASSLAGGLGTDTQYF.

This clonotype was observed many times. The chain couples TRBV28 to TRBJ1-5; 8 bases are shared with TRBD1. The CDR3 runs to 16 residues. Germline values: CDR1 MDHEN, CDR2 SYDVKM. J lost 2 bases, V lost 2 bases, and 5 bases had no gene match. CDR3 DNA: TGTGCCAGCAGTTTAGTGACAGGGGCAGGCAATCAGCCCCAGCATTTT. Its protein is CASSLVTGAGNQPQHF. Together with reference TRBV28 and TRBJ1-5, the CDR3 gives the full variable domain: DVKVTQSSRYLVKRTGEKVFLECVQDMDHENMFWYRQDPGLGLRLIYFSYDVKMKEKGDIPEGYSVSREKKERFSLILESASTNQTSMYLCASSLVTGAGNQPQHFGDGTRLSIL.

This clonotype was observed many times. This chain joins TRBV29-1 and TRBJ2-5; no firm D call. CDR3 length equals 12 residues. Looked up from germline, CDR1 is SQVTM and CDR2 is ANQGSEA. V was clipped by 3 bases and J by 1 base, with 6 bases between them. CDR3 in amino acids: CSVDDGQETQYF. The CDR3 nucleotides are TGCAGCGTTGACGACGGCCAAGAGACCCAGTACTTC.

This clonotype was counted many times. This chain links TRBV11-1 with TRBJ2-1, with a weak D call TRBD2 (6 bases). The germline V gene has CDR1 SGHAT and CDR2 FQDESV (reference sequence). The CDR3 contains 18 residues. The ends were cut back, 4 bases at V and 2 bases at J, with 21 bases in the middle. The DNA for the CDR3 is TGTGCCAGCAGCTCCGACCTGGGACTGTTTGGGGCCTACAATGAGCAGTTCTTC. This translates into CASSSDLGLFGAYNEQFF.

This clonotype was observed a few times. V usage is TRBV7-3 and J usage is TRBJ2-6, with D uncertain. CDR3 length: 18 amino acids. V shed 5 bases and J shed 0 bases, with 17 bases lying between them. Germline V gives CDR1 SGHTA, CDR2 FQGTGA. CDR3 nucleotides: TGTGCCAGCAGCCAACTCCAAGGTGCGAGCTCTGGGGCCAACGTCCTGACTTTC. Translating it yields CASSQLQGASSGANVLTF. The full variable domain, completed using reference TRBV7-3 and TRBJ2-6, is GAGVSQTPSNKVTEKGKYVELRCDPISGHTALYWYRQSLGQGPEFLIYFQGTGAADDSGLPNDRFFAVRPEGSVSTLKIQRTERGDSAVYLCASSQLQGASSGANVLTFGAGSRLTVL.

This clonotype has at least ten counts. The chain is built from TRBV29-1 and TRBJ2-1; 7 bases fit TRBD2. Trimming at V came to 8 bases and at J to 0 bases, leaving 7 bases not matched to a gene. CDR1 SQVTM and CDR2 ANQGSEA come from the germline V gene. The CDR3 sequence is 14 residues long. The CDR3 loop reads CSHGGSSSYNEQFF. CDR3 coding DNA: TGCAGCCACGGGGGGTCAAGCTCCTACAATGAGCAGTTCTTC.

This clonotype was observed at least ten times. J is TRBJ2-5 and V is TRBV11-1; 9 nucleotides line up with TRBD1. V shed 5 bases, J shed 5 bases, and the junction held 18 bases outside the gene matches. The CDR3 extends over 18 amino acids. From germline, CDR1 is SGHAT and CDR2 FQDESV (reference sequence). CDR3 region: CASSQQRSTGTGLETQYF. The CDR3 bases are TGTGCCAGCAGCCAACAACGTAGCACCGGGACAGGGTTGGAGACCCAGTACTTC.

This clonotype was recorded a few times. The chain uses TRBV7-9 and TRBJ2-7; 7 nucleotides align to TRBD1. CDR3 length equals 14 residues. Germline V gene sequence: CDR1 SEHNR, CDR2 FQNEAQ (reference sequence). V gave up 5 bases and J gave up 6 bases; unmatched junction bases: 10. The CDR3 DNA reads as TGTGCCAGCAGCCCCCAGGGGGTGGGGAGCGAGCAGTACTTC. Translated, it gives CASSPQGVGSEQYF.

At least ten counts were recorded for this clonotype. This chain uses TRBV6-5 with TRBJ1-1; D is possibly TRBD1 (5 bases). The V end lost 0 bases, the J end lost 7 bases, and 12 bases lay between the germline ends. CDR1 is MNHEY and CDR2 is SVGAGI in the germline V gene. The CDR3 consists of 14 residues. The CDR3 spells CASSYSSRVNEAFF. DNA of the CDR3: TGTGCCAGCAGTTACTCGAGCAGGGTAAATGAAGCTTTCTTT.